This T cell receptor (beta chain) was sequenced for a study of T-cell memory formation after mild COVID-19. Overall study context: TCR clusters showed largely donor specificity.

A single record per CDR3 protein comes from TCRdb applying MiXCR to the 5' RACE reads. The sample contains fewer than 95,000 distinct CDR3 sequences, roughly 15% of which appear only once. The CDR3 has 15 amino acids. Germline V gene lookup returns CDR1 MNHEY and CDR2 SVGAGI. V lost 6 bases, J lost 2 bases, and 10 bases stayed unmatched. Sequenced input: PBMCs or a T cell subset sorted from them (not recorded which). The chain couples TRBV6-5 to TRBJ2-7, with 7 bases that match TRBD1. The sequence derives from a man between 18 and 35 years old who had mild COVID-19 (a few samples of this study predate the infection). Cell type and time point are not known. The CDR3 DNA reads as TGTGCCAGCAGGATCTTCCGGGACAGCCCCTACGAGCAGTACTTC. Translating it yields CASRIFRDSPYEQYF.